The TCR beta chain under discussion was sequenced for a study of blood T cell repertoires in COVID-19. Study overall: The study drew acute and convalescent COVID-19 samples from the United States, Italy and Spain.

Enrolled during active infection, Seattle patients were then followed longitudinally. The CDR3 totals 17 residues. After removal of 3 bases from V and 4 bases from J, the junction contained 14 bases not matched to a gene. Germline CDR1 is DFQATT and CDR2 is SNEGSKA (reference sequence). Per the authors' pipeline: It was from reference gene primer amplification that nucleated cell counts were estimated. Sequencing used immunoSEQ multiplex PCR; TCRdb keeps in-frame clones, though not all of them. The V and J calls and clone size come from that table; D and trimming were worked out from the DNA. This sample has approximately 500,000 clones, with roughly nine tenths found just once.

The sample was peripheral blood. The TCR was taken from a woman between 50 and 59 years old with COVID-19, enrolled during active disease. The chain combines TRBV20-1 with TRBJ2-3; 9 bases agree with TRBD2. The CDR3: CSASIWRGGFVADTQYF. The CDR3 nucleotides read TGCAGTGCTAGTATCTGGCGGGGGGGCTTCGTGGCAGATACGCAGTATTTT.